This TCR beta chain was recorded in a study of cytomegalovirus exposure and HLA in healthy donors. Regarding the study as a whole: Most TCR sequences were rare, but some public TCRs occurred in many donors. According to a subsequent analysis, TCR clusters from the first cohort were inclined to appear together in the roughly 120 validation repertoires. In vitro experiments confirmed that three CMV-associated chains were specific for CMV antigens. According to the study, around 180 TCR beta chains were cytomegalovirus-associated.

Comments on this clone: Antigen specificity is unknown. The sample holds other DNA sequences that translate to the same CDR3.

This CDR3 spans 13 amino acids. Germline V gene lookup returns CDR1 KGHSH and CDR2 LQKENI. Between the trimmed V and J ends, which lost 2 bases and 0 bases, there was a span of 3 bases. The data were produced by immunoSEQ multiplex PCR, yet TCRdb's version contains in-frame clones alone and is incomplete. The sample lists fewer than 250,000 clones, 75% to 90% occurring once. This TCR was sampled from a woman under 30 in good health and CMV-seronegative. The sequencing sample was made of PBMCs. The gene calls are TRBV18 and TRBJ2-3; D remains unclear. The CDR3 reads CASSPSSTDTQYF. CDR3 nucleotide sequence: TGTGCCAGCTCACCATCGAGCACAGATACGCAGTATTTT.